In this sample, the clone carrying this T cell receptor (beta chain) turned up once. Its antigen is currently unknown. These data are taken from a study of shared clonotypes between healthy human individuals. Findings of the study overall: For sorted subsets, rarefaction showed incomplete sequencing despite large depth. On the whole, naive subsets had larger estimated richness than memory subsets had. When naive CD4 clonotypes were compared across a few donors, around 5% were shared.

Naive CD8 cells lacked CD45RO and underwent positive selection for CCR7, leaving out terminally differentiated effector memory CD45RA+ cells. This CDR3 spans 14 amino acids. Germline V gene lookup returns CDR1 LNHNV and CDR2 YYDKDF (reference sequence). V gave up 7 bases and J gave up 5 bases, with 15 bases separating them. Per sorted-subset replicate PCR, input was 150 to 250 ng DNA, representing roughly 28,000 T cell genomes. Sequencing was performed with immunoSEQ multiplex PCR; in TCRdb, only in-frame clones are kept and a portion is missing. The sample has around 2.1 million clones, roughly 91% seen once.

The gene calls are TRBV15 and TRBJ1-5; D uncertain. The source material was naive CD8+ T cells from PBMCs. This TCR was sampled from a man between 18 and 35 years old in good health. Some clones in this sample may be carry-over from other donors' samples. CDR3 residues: CATKEPDDYQPQHF. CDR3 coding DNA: TGTGCCACCAAGGAACCGGATGACTATCAGCCCCAGCATTTT.